This TCR beta chain was profiled in a study of breast tumors, draining lymph nodes, adjacent tissues. Study-wide results and limits: Compared with lymph nodes, tumors were less diverse; compared with nontumor tissue, more.

Samples came from axillary lymph nodes draining the breast cancer. Each CDR3 protein is one row after TCRdb ran MiXCR on the multiplex PCR reads. Of nearly 200,000 distinct CDR3 sequences in the sample, roughly 31% were seen once. The CDR3 totals 14 residues. Germline V gene lookup returns CDR1 DFQATT and CDR2 SNEGSKA (reference sequence). V was clipped by 3 bases and J by 1 base; unmatched bases: 3. Ten or more counts support this clonotype. Its antigen is unidentified. Sequencing was performed on axillary lymph node tissue. This sequence was found in a female donor with breast cancer. Some clones in this sample may be carry-over from other donors' samples. This chain joins TRBV20-1 and TRBJ1-5; 7 bases align to TRBD1. For the CDR3, the DNA is TGCAGTGCTAGCACAGGGGAGAGCAATCAGCCCCAGCATTTT. Its protein product is CSASTGESNQPQHF.